These T cell receptor beta chains were read from a single sample in a study of shared clonotypes between healthy human individuals. Generated by immunoSEQ multiplex PCR, the TCRdb table keeps only in-frame clones and is missing some. The top ten clones hold roughly 0.06% of a sample with approximately 500,000 clones, 90% to 96% of them seen once. The sequenced material came from naive CD4+ T cells sorted from blood. These receptors all stem from a woman in her 30s in good health. The conserved cysteine and the conserved F or W are not part of the CDR3 here.

CDR3 length,V gene,CDR3 protein
11,TRBV10-3,AISDDPNTEAF
10,TRBV18,ASSPIPYEQY
14,TRBV7-9,ASSYYVTGSFDEQY
12,TRBV19,ASSRLGITGELF
11,TRBV5-1,ASSLWEGEGYT
8,TRBV28,ASQGRELF
12,TRBV29-1,SARTSGRVNEQF
14,TRBV7-8,ASSLVGGKAKNIQY
12,TRBV10-3,AIRGQGVGYGYT
13,TRBV5-1,ASSLAVGNQETQY
13,TRBV28,ASSWWGGTYNEQF
11,TRBV4-1,ASSQVPPGELF
11,TRBV5-1,ASSRQAEETQY
13,TRBV11-3,ASSSRGGFSDTQY
18,TRBV5-4,ASSLGADRGSLFGANVLT
12,TRBV6-6,ASNQGQGSYEQY
13,TRBV7-9,ASSRLAGAYNEQF
13,TRBV5-1,ASSSIGTSDYEQY
12,TRBV7-9,ASSLGTGDYGYT
10,TRBV7-2,ASSSPGEKLF
12,TRBV7-3,ASSLSAGSYEQY
13,TRBV5-4,ASSPRTGDPETQY